The 3 T cell receptor beta chains below were found in one sample sequenced in a study of blood T cell repertoires in COVID-19. Profiled with immunoSEQ multiplex PCR; TCRdb holds only in-frame clones, not every one. The sample records over 200,000 clones, around 88% being singletons. Sequenced input: PBMCs or T cells enriched from blood (not recorded which). The receptors stem from a woman aged 40 to 50 with acute COVID-19.

The chain has TRBV5-5 and TRBJ2-2; 8 bases match TRBD2. Germline V CDR1 and CDR2: SGHKS, YYEKEE (reference sequence). The CDR3 is 17 amino acids. V shed 3 bases, J shed 5 bases, and the junction held 12 bases outside the gene matches. The CDR3 region is CASSWTPGLVETGELFF. The CDR3 DNA follows: TGTGCCAGCAGCTGGACCCCGGGACTAGTGGAAACCGGGGAGCTGTTTTTT.

This sequence joins TRBV19 and TRBJ1-2, with D possibly being TRBD1 (5 bases). CDR1 LNHDA and CDR2 SQIVND come from the germline V gene (reference sequence). Trimming left V 4 bases short and J 7 bases short, with 13 bases between. The CDR3 spans 13 residues. CDR3 DNA sequence: TGTGCCAGTAGTAACACTCAGGGTTCTGGCTACACCTTC. It specifies CASSNTQGSGYTF.

The V call is TRBV19, the J call TRBJ1-1, with D tentatively TRBD1 (5 bases). V was cut by 5 bases and J by 8 bases, with 21 bases left in between. Germline values: CDR1 LNHDA, CDR2 SQIVND (reference sequence). This CDR3 has 15 residues. DNA for the CDR3: TGTGCCAGTAGTCCCCAGGGCCCTAGGGTCCCGGAAGCTTTCTTT. This codes for CASSPQGPRVPEAFF.